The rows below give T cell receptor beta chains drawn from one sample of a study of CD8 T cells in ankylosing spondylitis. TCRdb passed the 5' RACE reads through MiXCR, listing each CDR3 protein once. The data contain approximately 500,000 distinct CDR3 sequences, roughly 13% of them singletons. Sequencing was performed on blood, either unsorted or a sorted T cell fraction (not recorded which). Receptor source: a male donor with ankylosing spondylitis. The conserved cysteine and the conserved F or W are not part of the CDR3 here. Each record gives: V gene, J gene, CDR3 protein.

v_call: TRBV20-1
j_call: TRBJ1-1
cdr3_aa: SARGTRAGVNTEAF

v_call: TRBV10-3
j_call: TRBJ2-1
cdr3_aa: AISESFGAGEQF

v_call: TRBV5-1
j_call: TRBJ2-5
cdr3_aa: ASSTQGAETQY

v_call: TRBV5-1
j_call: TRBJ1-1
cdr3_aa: ASSLGENTEAF

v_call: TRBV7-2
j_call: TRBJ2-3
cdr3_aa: ASSLEARVTDTQY

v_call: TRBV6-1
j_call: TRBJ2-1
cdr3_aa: ASSLRLASYNEQF

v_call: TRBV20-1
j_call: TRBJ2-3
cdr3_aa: SAARLAGQNGDTQY

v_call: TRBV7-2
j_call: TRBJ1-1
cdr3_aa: ASQRVNTEAF

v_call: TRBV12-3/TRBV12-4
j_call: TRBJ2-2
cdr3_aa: ASTIDLLNTGELF

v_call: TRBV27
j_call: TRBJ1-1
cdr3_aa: ASRRQGWTEAF

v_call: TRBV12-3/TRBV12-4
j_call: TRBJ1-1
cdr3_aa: ASSLAGTGGREAF

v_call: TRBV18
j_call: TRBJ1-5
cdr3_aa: ASSPPGGGPYQPQH

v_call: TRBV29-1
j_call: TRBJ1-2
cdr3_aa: SVAGPGLFGYT

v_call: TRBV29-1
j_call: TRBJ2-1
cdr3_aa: SVDGGTHYNEQF

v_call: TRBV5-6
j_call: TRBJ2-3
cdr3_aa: ASSFQIDTQY

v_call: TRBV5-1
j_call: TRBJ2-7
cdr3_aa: ASSFTSGQGEYEQY

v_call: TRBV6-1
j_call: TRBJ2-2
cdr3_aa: ASLWGHKTGELF

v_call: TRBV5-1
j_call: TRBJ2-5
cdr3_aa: ASSPGTFQETQY

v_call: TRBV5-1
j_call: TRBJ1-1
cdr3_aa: ASSLTGNLLTEAF

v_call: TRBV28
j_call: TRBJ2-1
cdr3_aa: ASSPGVNEQF

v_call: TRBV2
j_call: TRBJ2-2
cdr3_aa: ASHGRRTGELF

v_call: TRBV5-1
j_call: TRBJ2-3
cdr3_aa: ASSSRTGASTDTQY

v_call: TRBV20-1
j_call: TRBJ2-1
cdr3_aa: SAPQGKGYNEQF

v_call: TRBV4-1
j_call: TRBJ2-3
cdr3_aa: ASSQDNPGLTDTQY

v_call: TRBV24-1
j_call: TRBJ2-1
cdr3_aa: ATSDPGLAGERSYNEQF

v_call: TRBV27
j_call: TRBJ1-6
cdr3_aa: ASSSYSALH

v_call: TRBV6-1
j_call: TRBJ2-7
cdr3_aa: ASSRSRVMYEQY

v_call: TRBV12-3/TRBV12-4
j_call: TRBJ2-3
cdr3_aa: ASRGRRVRTTDTQY

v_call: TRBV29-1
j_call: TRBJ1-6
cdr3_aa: SARAGQGDSPLH

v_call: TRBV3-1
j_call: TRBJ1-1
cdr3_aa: ASSQEGRNTEAF

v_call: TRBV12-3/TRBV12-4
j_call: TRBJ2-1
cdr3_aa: ASTLGLAGEQF

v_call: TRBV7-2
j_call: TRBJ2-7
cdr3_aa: ASSLGDPYEQY